This T cell receptor (beta chain) is drawn from a study of cytomegalovirus exposure and HLA in healthy donors. Study findings and constraints: The tendency of first-cohort TCR clusters to co-occur in the 100 to 150 validation repertoires emerged from a later analysis.

Profiled with immunoSEQ multiplex PCR; TCRdb holds only in-frame clones, not every one. Here the sample spans 200,000 to 300,000 clones, around 85% being singletons. On this clone itself: Antigen specificity is unknown.

J lost 4 bases, V lost 5 bases, and 6 bases had no gene match. CDR1 SGHAT and CDR2 FQNNGV come from the germline V gene. The CDR3 is made up of 14 amino acids. Sequenced material: PBMCs. The chain has TRBV11-2 and TRBJ2-7; the match to TRBD2 covers 9 bases. The receptor was isolated from a woman younger than 45 in good health and CMV-seropositive. The CDR3, as DNA: TGTGCCAGCAGCCAGGGTAGCGGGAGTTACGAGCAGTACTTC. Residues: CASSQGSGSYEQYF.